These 19 T cell receptor beta chains originate from one sample sequenced in a study of blood T cells in healthy people across ages. Primers used in a second PCR of about 7 to 12 cycles were a sample-barcoded 5' primer and a J-beta primer mix. TCRdb re-analysed the 5' RACE reads in MiXCR, keeping a single row per CDR3 protein. The sample yields hundreds of thousands of distinct CDR3 sequences, approximately 50% seen once. Sequenced: blood. These TCRs come from a woman in her sixties or seventies in good health.

This chain connects TRBV20-1 to TRBJ2-5; no definite D call. CDR3 length: 13 amino acids. Germline CDR1 reads DFQATT; CDR2 reads SNEGSKA (reference sequence). V shed 1 base and J shed 4 bases, with 10 bases lying between them. CDR3 sequence: CSARAGFSETQYF. The CDR3 bases are TGCAGTGCTAGAGCTGGGTTTTCAGAGACCCAGTACTTC.

The table lists this clonotype with many counts. This chain connects TRBV7-2 to TRBJ2-1; possibly TRBD2 for D (6 bases). V lost 2 bases and J 9 bases, leaving 17 bases between the germline ends. Per germline, CDR1 SGHTA and CDR2 FQGNSA. This CDR3 contains 15 residues. The CDR3 region is CASSLSVAGGGEQFF. In nucleotides, the CDR3 is TGTGCCAGCAGCTTATCCGTAGCCGGGGGAGGTGAGCAGTTCTTC.

This chain connects TRBV28 to TRBJ2-1; no reliable D call. CDR1 is MDHEN, CDR2 SYDVKM, per germline. Trimming took 7 bases from V and 5 from J, leaving 15 bases between them. The CDR3 length is 14 residues. CDR3 residues: CASKGRYRDNEQFF. Written as DNA, the CDR3 is TGTGCCAGCAAGGGTCGCTATCGGGACAATGAGCAGTTCTTC.

This clonotype showed up many times. The J gene is TRBJ2-7, the V gene TRBV28; D not certain. This CDR3 contains 12 residues. Germline V CDR1 and CDR2: MDHEN, SYDVKM. V lost 3 bases and J 6 bases, leaving 9 bases between the germline ends. This chain's CDR3 is CASSLALSEQYF. The CDR3 DNA is TGTGCCAGCAGTTTGGCGCTGAGCGAGCAGTACTTC.

The gene calls are TRBV4-2 and TRBJ2-1; 10 nucleotides line up with TRBD2. V was clipped by 1 base and J by 9 bases; unmatched bases: 12. The CDR3 extends over 17 amino acids. Germline assignment: CDR1 LGHNA and CDR2 YNFKEQ. CDR3 sequence reads: CASSQGVRLAGVGEQFF. The CDR3 nucleotides read TGTGCCAGCAGCCAAGGAGTCCGGCTAGCGGGAGTCGGTGAGCAGTTCTTC.

The gene calls are TRBV4-2 and TRBJ1-1; maybe TRBD1 (5 bases). Germline V gene lookup returns CDR1 LGHNA and CDR2 YNFKEQ. The CDR3 spans 16 residues. V was trimmed by 0 bases and J by 4 bases, leaving 15 bases between them. CDR3 in DNA: TGTGCCAGCAGCCAAGATCACGGCAGGGAGGGCACTGAAGCTTTCTTT. This codes for CASSQDHGREGTEAFF.

In this sample, this clonotype turned up many times. CDR3 sequence reads: CASSRDPGAAYEQYF. CDR3 sequence (DNA): TGTGCCAGCAGCCGAGACCCGGGAGCCGCCTACGAGCAGTACTTC. The chain links TRBV14 to TRBJ2-7, with D perhaps matching TRBD2 (6 bases). Germline CDR1 SGHDN, CDR2 FVKESK. The CDR3 has 15 amino acids. V gave up 4 bases and J gave up 2 bases, with 15 bases separating them.

This clonotype was counted between two and nine times. The chain couples TRBV29-1 to TRBJ2-5; possibly TRBD2 for D (6 bases). V dropped 4 bases and J dropped 5 bases, with 17 bases sitting between them. CDR1 and CDR2 (germline): SQVTM, ANQGSEA. This CDR3 comprises 14 residues. CDR3 DNA: TGCAGCGTTGTAGATTTGGCTAGCGCGGAGACCCAGTACTTC. This encodes CSVVDLASAETQYF.

The chain recombines TRBV10-3 with TRBJ2-3; 7 nucleotides agree with TRBD2. There are 16 residues in the CDR3. V dropped 8 bases and J dropped 0; count of bases not matched to a gene: 11. CDR1 is ENHRY and CDR2 is SYGVKD in the germline V gene. CDR3 sequence reads: CAIGAALARSTDTQYF. CDR3 DNA sequence: TGTGCCATCGGGGCTGCACTAGCGAGGAGCACAGATACGCAGTATTTT.

This clonotype was found a few times. Compared with germline, one end of the junction differs, possibly owing to a read error. The gene calls are TRBV7-2 and TRBJ2-1; D possibly corresponds to TRBD2 (6 bases). The CDR3 extends over 17 amino acids. Per the germline V gene, CDR1 is SGHTA and CDR2 is FQGNSA. DNA for the CDR3: TGTGCCAGTAGCTCGCCCCTGGGGAGGAGCTCCTACAATGAGCAGTTCTTC. The encoded protein is CASSSPLGRSSYNEQFF. Based on the CDR3 plus reference TRBV7-2 and TRBJ2-1, the full variable domain is GAGVSQSPSNKVTEKGKDVELRCDPISGHTALYWYRQSLGQGLEFLIYFQGNSAPDKSGLPSDRFSAERTGGSVSTLTIQRTQQEDSAVYLCASSSPLGRSSYNEQFFGPGTRLTVL.

Ten or more counts support this clonotype. This chain connects TRBV28 to TRBJ2-1; 9 bases match TRBD2. From germline, CDR1 is MDHEN and CDR2 SYDVKM. This CDR3 contains 16 residues. J gave up 2 bases and V 3 bases, and 5 bases lay outside the gene matches. CDR3 nucleotides: TGTGCCAGCAGTTTTGATAGCGGGGGAACCTACAATGAGCAGTTCTTC. Residues: CASSFDSGGTYNEQFF.

The chain couples TRBV3-1 to TRBJ2-1, with D possibly being TRBD1 or TRBD2 (6 bases each). The DNA matches TRBJ2-7 better at its end, which makes the J call doubtful. The length of the CDR3 is 12 residues. Germline V gene lookup returns CDR1 LGHDT and CDR2 YNNKEL (reference sequence). CDR3 nucleotide sequence: TGTGCCAGCAGGCACGGGGGCAATGAGCAGTACTTC. It translates to CASRHGGNEQYF.

Concerning this clonotype itself: At one end the junction does not follow the germline gene, possibly because of a read error. V is TRBV7-2 and J is TRBJ2-5; D remains ambiguous. The germline V gene has CDR1 SGHTA and CDR2 FQGNSA. The length of the CDR3 is 13 residues. Written as DNA, the CDR3 is TGTGCCCGCAGCTTTGTCCTGGGGGAGACCCAGTACTTC. This sequence encodes CARSFVLGETQYF.

This chain joins TRBV15 and TRBJ2-7, with a weak D call TRBD1 (6 bases). The CDR3 spans 14 residues. Germline values: CDR1 LNHNV, CDR2 YYDKDF (reference sequence). The V and J ends lost 0 bases and 4 bases respectively, with 10 bases between them. The DNA for the CDR3 is TGTGCCACCAGCAGAGAGGGCAGGGGATACGAGCAGTACTTC. Protein sequence: CATSREGRGYEQYF.

The chain is built from TRBV7-3 and TRBJ2-1; D gene unclear. Germline CDR1 is SGHTA and CDR2 is FQGTGA. V was cut by 7 bases and J by 9 bases, with 4 bases left in between. This CDR3 comprises 9 residues. CDR3 sequence (DNA): TGTGCCAGCACCGGTGAGCAGTTCTTC. Encoded protein: CASTGEQFF.

In this sample, this clonotype turned up once. The J gene is TRBJ2-5, the V gene TRBV5-1; D may be TRBD2 (5 bases). This CDR3 has 13 amino acids. Germline V gene lookup returns CDR1 SGHRS and CDR2 YFSETQ. Between the trimmed V and J ends, which lost 4 bases and 11 bases, there was a span of 18 bases. CDR3 protein: CASSQPSSNEQYF. The CDR3, as DNA: TGCGCCAGCAGCCAACCTAGCAGCAATGAGCAGTACTTC.

This clonotype was detected many times. This chain connects TRBV4-1 to TRBJ2-7; 7 positions match TRBD2. The CDR3 is made up of 13 amino acids. The germline gives CDR1 MGHRA, CDR2 YSYEKL. J gave up 2 bases and V 3 bases, and 1 base lay outside the gene matches. Here the CDR3 DNA reads TGCGCCAGCAGCCACGGGACTACCTACGAGCAGTACTTC. This codes for CASSHGTTYEQYF.

This clonotype was observed a few times. This sequence joins TRBV5-1 and TRBJ2-7, with TRBD1 matching over 7 bases. The ends lost 0 bases at V and 5 bases at J; junction bases unmatched: 8. Germline V CDR1 and CDR2: SGHRS, YFSETQ. The CDR3 contains 15 residues. The CDR3 DNA reads as TGCGCCAGCAGCTTGGCCTTCTACAGGGGCAACGAGCAGTACTTC. It is translated as CASSLAFYRGNEQYF.

This sequence joins TRBV10-3 and TRBJ2-5; 10 positions match TRBD2. The better agreement between TRBJ2-7 and the DNA end casts doubt on the J call. Looked up from germline, CDR1 is ENHRY and CDR2 is SYGVKD. The CDR3 is 13 residues long. The CDR3 DNA reads as TGTGCCACCGCTAGCGGGAGTTTATACGAGCAGTACTTC. It encodes CATASGSLYEQYF.